The 21 T cell receptor beta chains in this list originate from one sample, sequenced in a study of T-cell reconstitution after alpha-beta-depleted transplantation in children. The library targeted TCRbeta and was prepared with unique molecular identifiers. TCRdb re-derived calls from the PCR reads in MiXCR, one entry per CDR3 protein. Among under 300,000 distinct CDR3 sequences listed, 11% were seen once. The sequenced sample was peripheral blood, obtained 180 days after TCRalphabeta/CD19-depleted stem cell transplant. These TCRs come from a male patient aged 2 to 9 who had a stem cell transplant for chronic granulomatous disease, so the T cells may come from the graft donor.

This clonotype was seen at least ten times. The chain is built from TRBV7-2 and TRBJ2-1; the D gene could be TRBD1 or TRBD2 (6 bases each). The V gene's germline CDR1 is SGHTA and CDR2 FQGNSA. The length of the CDR3 is 11 residues. The V end lost 5 bases, the J end lost 15 bases, and 14 bases lay between the germline ends. The CDR3 sequence: CASSQGLALFF. DNA of the CDR3: TGTGCCAGCAGCCAGGGGCTAGCGTTGTTCTTC.

This clonotype was found many times. The chain joins TRBV27 to TRBJ2-2; D is unclear. Germline CDR1 is MNHEY and CDR2 is SMNVEV (reference sequence). CDR3 size: 12 residues. Trimming stripped 6 bases from V and 3 bases from J, with 5 bases between. CDR3 sequence: CASRFYTGELFF. For the CDR3, the DNA is TGTGCCAGCAGATTCTACACCGGGGAGCTGTTTTTT.

J is TRBJ2-7 and V is TRBV3-1; 7 nucleotides line up with TRBD2. This CDR3 is 14 amino acids long. The V gene's germline CDR1 is LGHDT and CDR2 YNNKEL (reference sequence). V lost 4 bases and J lost 5; bases outside the gene matches: 8. The chain's CDR3 is CASSLLGRENEQYF. As DNA, the CDR3 is TGTGCCAGCAGCCTCCTGGGGCGGGAGAACGAGCAGTACTTC.

This clonotype appeared many times. This sequence joins TRBV7-9 and TRBJ2-1, with 12 nucleotides matching TRBD1. This CDR3 is built from 18 residues. The J segment lost 1 base and the V segment lost 2 bases, leaving 6 bases of the junction unmatched. Germline lookup yields CDR1 SEHNR and CDR2 FQNEAQ (reference sequence). This chain's CDR3 is CASSLRDRGHGSYNEQFF. The CDR3 bases are TGTGCCAGCAGCTTACGGGACAGGGGGCATGGGTCCTACAATGAGCAGTTCTTC. Full variable domain (missing parts from reference TRBV7-9 and TRBJ2-1): DTGVSQNPRHKITKRGQNVTFRCDPISEHNRLYWYRQTLGQGPEFLTYFQNEAQLEKSRLLSDRFSAERPKGSFSTLEIQRTEQGDSAMYLCASSLRDRGHGSYNEQFFGPGTRLTVL.

This clonotype was found many times. The rearrangement links TRBV20-1 to TRBJ2-2, with TRBD2 as a possible D gene (6 bases). CDR3 length equals 14 residues. Deletions cut 4 bases from V and 7 bases from J, with 16 bases between. The germline gives CDR1 DFQATT, CDR2 SNEGSKA (reference sequence). In nucleotides, the CDR3 is TGCAGTGCTACGACGGGGGAGGCGGGCGGGGAGCTGTTTTTT. It yields the protein CSATTGEAGGELFF.

At least ten counts were recorded for this clonotype. The rearrangement joins TRBV13 to TRBJ2-3; D might be TRBD2 (6 bases). V lost 5 bases and J 4 bases, leaving 13 bases between the germline ends. In germline, CDR1 is PRHDT, CDR2 FYEKMQ (reference sequence). The CDR3 has 14 residues. Written as DNA, the CDR3 is TGTGCCAGCAGCAACCCGGGACTTTCAGATACGCAGTATTTT. This translates into CASSNPGLSDTQYF.

This clonotype has at least ten counts. The V and J genes are TRBV7-8 and TRBJ2-7; no definite D call. Trimming removed 5 bases from V and 0 bases from J, with 14 bases in between. The CDR3 runs to 15 residues. The germline V gene has CDR1 SGHVS and CDR2 FQNEAQ. The CDR3 bases are TGTGCCAGCAGCCCACGGCGCCGCAGCTCCTACGAGCAGTACTTC. Protein product: CASSPRRRSSYEQYF.

This clonotype appeared many times. The V gene is TRBV5-1, the J gene TRBJ2-4; a weak D match, TRBD1 (6 bases). The CDR3 extends over 13 amino acids. CDR1 is SGHRS, CDR2 YFSETQ, per germline. V was clipped by 6 bases and J by 5 bases, with 12 bases between them. In nucleotides, the CDR3 is TGCGCCAGCAAAACAAAGGGGGAAAACATTCAGTACTTC. Its translation: CASKTKGENIQYF.

On this clonotype itself: This could be a read error, since a much larger clone is one nucleotide away. This chain links TRBV6-2 or TRBV6-3 with TRBJ1-5; 9 bases line up with TRBD1. CDR3 length equals 15 residues. The V and J ends lost 8 bases and 5 bases, in that order; junction bases with no gene match: 10. The V gene's germline CDR1 is MNHEY and CDR2 SVGEGT. CDR3 DNA: TGTGCCAGCGGTACAAGACAGGGGGGATATCAGCCCCAGCATTTT. Translating it yields CASGTRQGGYQPQHF.

About this clonotype itself: A much larger clone differs from this one at a single base, so this may be a read error. The chain links TRBV5-1 to TRBJ2-1; 7 bases fit TRBD1. The CDR3 contains 16 residues. In germline, CDR1 is SGHRS, CDR2 YFSETQ. J was trimmed by 5 bases and V by 4 bases; bases with no gene match: 12. The CDR3 here is CASSKQGQLKHNEQFF. CDR3 sequence (DNA): TGCGCCAGCAGCAAACAGGGGCAATTAAAACACAATGAGCAGTTCTTC.

This clonotype was observed at least ten times. CDR3 in DNA: TGTGCCACCAGCAGAGATTGGGCGGGGGCCGAAGAGACCCAGTACTTC. Its protein product is CATSRDWAGAEETQYF. The chain uses TRBV15 and TRBJ2-5; perhaps TRBD2 as D (7 bases). With 0 bases removed from V and 3 bases from J, the gap between germline ends came to 14 bases. Germline V gene sequence: CDR1 LNHNV, CDR2 YYDKDF (reference sequence). CDR3 size: 16 residues.

This clonotype was seen many times. This chain uses TRBV7-2 with TRBJ2-7, with D perhaps given as TRBD1 or TRBD2 (6 bases each). Trimming took off 5 bases at V and 3 bases at J, with 17 bases between the two ends. The CDR3 is 15 residues long. Germline loops: CDR1 SGHTA, CDR2 FQGNSA. This CDR3 reads CASSIGGDIGYEQYF. In nucleotides, the CDR3 is TGTGCCAGCAGCATAGGCGGGGACATAGGCTACGAGCAGTACTTC.

This clonotype was picked up many times. In DNA form, the CDR3 reads TGCGCCAGCAGCTTGGACTTTAGGTTGTATTTT. As protein: CASSLDFRLYF. The chain is built from TRBV5-1 and TRBJ2-3; D not resolved. This CDR3 contains 11 residues. The germline CDR1 and CDR2 sequences are SGHRS and YFSETQ. Deletions cut 0 bases from V and 14 bases from J, with 10 bases between.

V and J are TRBV9 and TRBJ2-3; TRBD2 aligns across 7 bases. This CDR3 is 16 amino acids long. CDR1 is SGDLS, CDR2 YYNGEE, per germline. Unmatched junction bases numbered 9, after V lost 0 bases and J lost 5 bases. In DNA form, the CDR3 reads TGTGCCAGCAGCGTAGCGCTTTTAGCGGGCCAAGATACGCAGTATTTT. It yields the protein CASSVALLAGQDTQYF.

This clonotype was detected many times. This chain links TRBV12-3 or TRBV12-4 with TRBJ2-5, with TRBD2 matching over 7 bases. The CDR3 spans 13 residues. Losses at the gene ends were 5 bases for V and 5 bases for J; bases not matched to a gene: 5. The CDR3 DNA follows: TGTGCCAGCAGTCTAGGGACTAAGGAGACCCAGTACTTC. Translating it yields CASSLGTKETQYF.

This clonotype occurred many times. V is TRBV3-1 and J is TRBJ2-1; the D is unclear. The germline V gene encodes CDR1 LGHDT and CDR2 YNNKEL (reference sequence). Trimming removed 0 bases from V and 6 bases from J, with 12 bases in between. The CDR3 is 15 amino acids. The CDR3 region is CASSQEPVLFNEQFF. In DNA form, the CDR3 reads TGTGCCAGCAGCCAAGAGCCGGTCCTTTTCAATGAGCAGTTCTTC.

This clonotype occurred many times. The chain joins TRBV29-1 to TRBJ1-1, with D maybe TRBD1 (5 bases). Trimming pared 4 bases from V and 1 base from J, leaving 13 bases between. In germline, CDR1 is SQVTM, CDR2 ANQGSEA. The CDR3 has 14 amino acids. Here the CDR3 reads CSVVLWGRNTEAFF. CDR3 nucleotides: TGCAGCGTTGTATTATGGGGACGGAACACTGAAGCTTTCTTT. Full variable domain (outside the CDR3, taken from reference TRBV29-1 and TRBJ1-1): SAVISQKPSRDICQRGTSLTIQCQVDSQVTMMFWYRQQPGQSLTLIATANQGSEATYESGFVIDKFPISRPNLTFSTLTVSNMSPEDSSIYLCSVVLWGRNTEAFFGQGTRLTVV.

This clonotype was recorded at least ten times. The J gene is TRBJ2-1, the V gene TRBV6-5, with TRBD2 identical over 13 bases. Germline CDR1 MNHEY, CDR2 SVGAGI. With V trimmed by 4 bases and J by 6 bases, 3 bases remained unmatched. The CDR3 spans 15 residues. CDR3 in amino acids: CASSWTSGSSNEQFF. The CDR3 DNA reads TGTGCCAGCAGTTGGACTAGCGGGAGTAGCAATGAGCAGTTCTTC.

This clonotype has ten or more counts. The gene calls are TRBV20-1 and TRBJ2-7; D is perhaps TRBD1 (6 bases). Germline V gives CDR1 DFQATT, CDR2 SNEGSKA (reference sequence). The CDR3 runs to 15 residues. Trimming removed 1 base from V and 1 base from J, with 14 bases in between. Written as DNA, the CDR3 is TGCAGTGCTAGAGCTCGGACAGTAACATCCTACGAGCAGTACTTC. Translating it yields CSARARTVTSYEQYF.

This clonotype was seen many times. This chain connects TRBV20-1 to TRBJ2-1, with D unresolved. The CDR3 length is 12 residues. Germline V gene sequence: CDR1 DFQATT, CDR2 SNEGSKA (reference sequence). Trimming shortened V by 3 bases and J by 4 bases, and 7 bases separated the two germline ends. In DNA, the CDR3 is TGCAGTGCTAGGGTCAATTACAATGAGCAGTTCTTC. Amino acid sequence: CSARVNYNEQFF.

This clonotype has ten or more counts. The chain uses TRBV5-1 and TRBJ2-1; D may be TRBD2 (5 bases). Germline V CDR1 and CDR2: SGHRS, YFSETQ. V lost 2 bases and J 6 bases, leaving 15 bases between the germline ends. The CDR3 sequence is 15 residues long. The CDR3 DNA reads TGCGCCAGCAGCTTTAGAAGGGAGTTAAGCAATGAGCAGTTCTTC. It specifies CASSFRRELSNEQFF.